The present T cell receptor (beta chain) was sequenced within a study of regulatory T cells in long-lasting Graves disease. At least ten counts were recorded for this clonotype. Its antigen is unknown. Study-wide results and caveats: Rather than thyroid tissue, only peripheral blood underwent study. TCR diversity in persistent Graves' patients was below that of newly diagnosed ones.

CDR1 and CDR2 (germline): SEHNR, FQNEAQ (reference sequence). V lost 5 bases to trimming and J lost 1 base; unmatched junction nucleotides: 3. The CDR3 sequence is 15 residues long. Building of the TCR beta libraries involved iRepertoire HTBI primers and Arm-PCR of CDR3 regions. TCRdb re-derived calls from the multiplex PCR reads in MiXCR, one entry per CDR3 protein. The repertoire includes 250,000 or so distinct CDR3 sequences, 20% to 25% of them detected once, and approximately 13% sits in the top ten. The time point denotes: newly diagnosed GD, antithyroid drugs for less than 3 months. From PBMCs, RNA was extracted and then used to make the TCR library. Clinicians diagnosed Graves' disease using American Thyroid Association guidelines.

The sample here was peripheral blood mononuclear cells (PBMCs), taken at new diagnosis, from a patient treated with antithyroid drugs. This rearrangement joins TRBV7-9 to TRBJ2-2; 8 positions agree with TRBD1. This clonotype was sampled from a female donor with Graves disease. The CDR3 loop reads CASSEGTGNTGELFF. The CDR3 DNA reads TGTGCCAGCAGCGAAGGGACAGGGAACACCGGGGAGCTGTTTTTT.